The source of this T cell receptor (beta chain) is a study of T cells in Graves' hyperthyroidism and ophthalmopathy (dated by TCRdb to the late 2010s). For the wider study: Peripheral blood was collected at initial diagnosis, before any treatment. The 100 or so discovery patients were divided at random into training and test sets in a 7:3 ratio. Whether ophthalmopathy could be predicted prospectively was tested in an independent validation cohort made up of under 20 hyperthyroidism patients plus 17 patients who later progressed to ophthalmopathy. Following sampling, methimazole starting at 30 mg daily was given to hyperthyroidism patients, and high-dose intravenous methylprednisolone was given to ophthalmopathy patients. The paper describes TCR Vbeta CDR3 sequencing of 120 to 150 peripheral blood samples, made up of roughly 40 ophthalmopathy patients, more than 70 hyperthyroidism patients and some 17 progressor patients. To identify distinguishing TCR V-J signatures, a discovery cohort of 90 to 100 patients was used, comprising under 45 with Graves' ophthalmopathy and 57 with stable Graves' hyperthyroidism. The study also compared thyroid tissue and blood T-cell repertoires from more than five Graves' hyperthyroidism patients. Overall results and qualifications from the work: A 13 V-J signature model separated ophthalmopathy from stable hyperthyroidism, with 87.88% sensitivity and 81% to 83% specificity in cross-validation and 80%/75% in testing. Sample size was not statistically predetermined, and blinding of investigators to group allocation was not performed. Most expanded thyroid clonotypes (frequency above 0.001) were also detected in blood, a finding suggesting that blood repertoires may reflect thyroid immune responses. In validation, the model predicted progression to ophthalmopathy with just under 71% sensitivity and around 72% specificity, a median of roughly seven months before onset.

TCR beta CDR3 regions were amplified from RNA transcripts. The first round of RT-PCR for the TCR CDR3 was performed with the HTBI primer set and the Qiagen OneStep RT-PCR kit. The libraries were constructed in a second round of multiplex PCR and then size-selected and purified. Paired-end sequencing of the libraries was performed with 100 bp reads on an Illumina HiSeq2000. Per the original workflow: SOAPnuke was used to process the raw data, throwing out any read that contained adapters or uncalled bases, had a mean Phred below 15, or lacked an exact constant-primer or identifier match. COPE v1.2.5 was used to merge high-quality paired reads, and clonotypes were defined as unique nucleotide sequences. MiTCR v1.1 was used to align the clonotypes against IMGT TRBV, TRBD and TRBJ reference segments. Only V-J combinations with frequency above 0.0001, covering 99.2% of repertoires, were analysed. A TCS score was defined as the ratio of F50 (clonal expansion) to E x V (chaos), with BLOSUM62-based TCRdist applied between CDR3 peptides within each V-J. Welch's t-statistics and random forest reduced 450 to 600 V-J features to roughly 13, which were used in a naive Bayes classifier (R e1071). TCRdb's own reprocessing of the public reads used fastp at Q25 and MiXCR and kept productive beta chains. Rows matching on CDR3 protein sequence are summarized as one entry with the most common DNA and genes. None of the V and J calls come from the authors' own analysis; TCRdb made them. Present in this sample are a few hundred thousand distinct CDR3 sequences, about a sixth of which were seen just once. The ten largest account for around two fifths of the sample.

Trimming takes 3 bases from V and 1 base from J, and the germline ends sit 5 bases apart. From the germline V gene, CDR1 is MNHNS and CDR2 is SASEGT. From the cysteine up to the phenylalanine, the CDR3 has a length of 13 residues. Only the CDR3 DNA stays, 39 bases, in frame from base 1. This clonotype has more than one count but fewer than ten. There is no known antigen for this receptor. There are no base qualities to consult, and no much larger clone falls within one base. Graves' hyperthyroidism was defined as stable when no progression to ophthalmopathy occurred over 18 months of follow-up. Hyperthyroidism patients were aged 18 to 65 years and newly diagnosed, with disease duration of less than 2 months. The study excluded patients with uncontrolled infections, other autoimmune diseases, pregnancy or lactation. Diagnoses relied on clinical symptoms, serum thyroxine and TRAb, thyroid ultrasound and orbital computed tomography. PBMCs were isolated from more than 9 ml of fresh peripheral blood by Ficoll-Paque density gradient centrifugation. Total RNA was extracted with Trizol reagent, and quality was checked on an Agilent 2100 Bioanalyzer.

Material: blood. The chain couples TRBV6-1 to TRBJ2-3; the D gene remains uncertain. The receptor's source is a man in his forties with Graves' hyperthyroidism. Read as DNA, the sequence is TGTGCCAGCAGTGACCCGGGCACAGATACGCAGTATTTT. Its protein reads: CASSDPGTDTQYF.